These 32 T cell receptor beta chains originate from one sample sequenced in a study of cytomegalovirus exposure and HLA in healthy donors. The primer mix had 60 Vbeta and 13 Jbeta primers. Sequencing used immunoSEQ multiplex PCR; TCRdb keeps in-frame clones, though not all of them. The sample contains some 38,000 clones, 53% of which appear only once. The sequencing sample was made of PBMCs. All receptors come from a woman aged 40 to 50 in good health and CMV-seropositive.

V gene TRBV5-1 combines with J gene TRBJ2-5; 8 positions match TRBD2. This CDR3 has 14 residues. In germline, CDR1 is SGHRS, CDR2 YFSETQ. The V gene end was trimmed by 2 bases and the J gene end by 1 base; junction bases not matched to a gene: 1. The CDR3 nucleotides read TGCGCCAGCAGCTTCGGGGGGGGCCAAGAGACCCAGTACTTC. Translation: CASSFGGGQETQYF.

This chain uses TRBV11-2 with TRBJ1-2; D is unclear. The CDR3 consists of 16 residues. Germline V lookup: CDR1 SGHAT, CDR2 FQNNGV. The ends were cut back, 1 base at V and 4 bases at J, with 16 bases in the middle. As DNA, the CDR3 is TGTGCCAGCAGCTTAGGTCTCCTCGGGGATCTCTATGGCTACACCTTC. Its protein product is CASSLGLLGDLYGYTF.

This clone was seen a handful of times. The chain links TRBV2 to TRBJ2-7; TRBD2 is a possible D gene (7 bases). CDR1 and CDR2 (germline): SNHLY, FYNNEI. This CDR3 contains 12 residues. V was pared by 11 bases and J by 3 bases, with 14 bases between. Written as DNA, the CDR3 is TGTGCCGGAGGACTAGGGGGCTACGAGCAGTACTTC. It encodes CAGGLGGYEQYF. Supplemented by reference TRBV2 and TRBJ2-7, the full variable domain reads EPEVTQTPSHQVTQMGQEVILRCVPISNHLYFYWYRQILGQKVEFLVSFYNNEISEKSEIFDDQFSVERPDGSNFTLKIRSTKLEDSAMYFCAGGLGGYEQYFGPGTRLTVT.

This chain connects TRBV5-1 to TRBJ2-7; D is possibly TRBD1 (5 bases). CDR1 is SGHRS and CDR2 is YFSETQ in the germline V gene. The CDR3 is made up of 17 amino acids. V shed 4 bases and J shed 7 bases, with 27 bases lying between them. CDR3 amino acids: CASSPRWVRLGAFEQYF. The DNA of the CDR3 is TGCGCCAGCAGCCCGAGGTGGGTCCGTCTTGGGGCCTTTGAGCAGTACTTC.

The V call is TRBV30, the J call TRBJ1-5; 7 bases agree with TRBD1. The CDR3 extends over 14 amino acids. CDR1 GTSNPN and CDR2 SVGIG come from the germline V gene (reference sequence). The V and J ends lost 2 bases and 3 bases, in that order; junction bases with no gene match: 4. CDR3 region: CAWSPQGDNQPQHF. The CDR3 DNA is TGTGCCTGGAGTCCCCAGGGGGACAATCAGCCCCAGCATTTT.

The chain's CDR3 is CASSQEVRVHNSPLHF. As DNA, the CDR3 is TGCGCCAGCAGCCAAGAAGTACGGGTCCATAATTCACCCCTCCACTTT. J is TRBJ1-6 and V is TRBV4-3; D not certain. V was trimmed by 0 bases and J by 5 bases, leaving 11 bases between them. Germline-derived CDR1 and CDR2 are LGHNA and YSLEER. This CDR3 is 16 amino acids long.

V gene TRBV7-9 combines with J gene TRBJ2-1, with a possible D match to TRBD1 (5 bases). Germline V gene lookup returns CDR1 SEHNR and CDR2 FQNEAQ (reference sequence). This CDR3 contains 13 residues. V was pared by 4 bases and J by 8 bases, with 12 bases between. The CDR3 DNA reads TGTGCCAGCAGCTCTCCAGGGTGGGATGAGCAGTTCTTC. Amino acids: CASSSPGWDEQFF. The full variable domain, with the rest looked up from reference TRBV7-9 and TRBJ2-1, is DTGVSQNPRHKITKRGQNVTFRCDPISEHNRLYWYRQTLGQGPEFLTYFQNEAQLEKSRLLSDRFSAERPKGSFSTLEIQRTEQGDSAMYLCASSSPGWDEQFFGPGTRLTVL.

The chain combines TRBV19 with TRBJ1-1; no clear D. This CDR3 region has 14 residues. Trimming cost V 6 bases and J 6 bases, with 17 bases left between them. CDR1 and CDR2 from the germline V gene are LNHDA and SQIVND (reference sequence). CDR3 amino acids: CASRQTHQWPEAFF. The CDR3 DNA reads TGTGCCAGTAGACAGACCCATCAATGGCCTGAAGCTTTCTTT.

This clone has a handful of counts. The CDR3 sequence: CASSKTGRGGNNEQFF. CDR3 coding DNA: TGTGCCAGCAGCAAAACGGGGCGGGGGGGCAACAATGAGCAGTTCTTC. This chain links TRBV4-2 with TRBJ2-1; 9 positions agree with TRBD2. Germline CDR1 LGHNA, CDR2 YNFKEQ. Losses at the gene ends were 5 bases for V and 5 bases for J; bases not matched to a gene: 10. CDR3 length equals 16 residues.

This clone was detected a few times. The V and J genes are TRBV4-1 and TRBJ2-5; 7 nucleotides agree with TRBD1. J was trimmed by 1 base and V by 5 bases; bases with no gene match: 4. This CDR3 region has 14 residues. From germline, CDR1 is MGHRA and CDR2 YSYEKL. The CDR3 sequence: CASSFRDSQETQYF. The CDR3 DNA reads TGCGCCAGCAGCTTCCGGGACAGCCAAGAGACCCAGTACTTC.

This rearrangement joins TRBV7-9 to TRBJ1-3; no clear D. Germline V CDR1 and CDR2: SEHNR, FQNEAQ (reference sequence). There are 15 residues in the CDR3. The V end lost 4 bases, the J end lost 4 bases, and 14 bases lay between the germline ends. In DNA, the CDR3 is TGTGCCAGCAGCTCCCAGGTCCTTGCCGGAAACACCATATATTTT. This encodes CASSSQVLAGNTIYF.

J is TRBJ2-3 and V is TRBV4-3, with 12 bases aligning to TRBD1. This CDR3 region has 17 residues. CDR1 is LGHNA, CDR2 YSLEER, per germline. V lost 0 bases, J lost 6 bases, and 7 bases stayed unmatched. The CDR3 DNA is TGCGCCAGCAGCCAAGAAATGGGGACAGGGGGCAGGGATACGCAGTATTTT. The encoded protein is CASSQEMGTGGRDTQYF.

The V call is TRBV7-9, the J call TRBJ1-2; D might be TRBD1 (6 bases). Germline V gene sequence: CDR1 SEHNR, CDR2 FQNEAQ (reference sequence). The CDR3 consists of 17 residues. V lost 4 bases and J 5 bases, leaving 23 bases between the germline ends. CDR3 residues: CASSSMGGTQTTYGYTF. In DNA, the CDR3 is TGTGCCAGCAGCTCCATGGGGGGGACACAGACTACATATGGCTACACCTTC. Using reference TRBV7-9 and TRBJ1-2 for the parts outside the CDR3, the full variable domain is DTGVSQNPRHKITKRGQNVTFRCDPISEHNRLYWYRQTLGQGPEFLTYFQNEAQLEKSRLLSDRFSAERPKGSFSTLEIQRTEQGDSAMYLCASSSMGGTQTTYGYTFGSGTRLTVV.

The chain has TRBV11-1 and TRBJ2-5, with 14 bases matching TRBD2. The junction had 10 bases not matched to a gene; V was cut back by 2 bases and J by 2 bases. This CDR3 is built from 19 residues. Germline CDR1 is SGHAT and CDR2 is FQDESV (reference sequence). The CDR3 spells CASSLWGTSGGGSQETQYF. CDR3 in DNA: TGTGCCAGCAGCTTATGGGGGACTAGCGGGGGTGGGTCTCAAGAGACCCAGTACTTC.

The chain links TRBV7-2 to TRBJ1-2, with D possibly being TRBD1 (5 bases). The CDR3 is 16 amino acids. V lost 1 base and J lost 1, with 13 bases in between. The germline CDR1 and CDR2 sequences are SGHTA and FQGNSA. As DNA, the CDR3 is TGTGCCAGCAGCTTAGGGGGGGTGGGTGGTAACTATGGCTACACCTTC. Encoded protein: CASSLGGVGGNYGYTF.

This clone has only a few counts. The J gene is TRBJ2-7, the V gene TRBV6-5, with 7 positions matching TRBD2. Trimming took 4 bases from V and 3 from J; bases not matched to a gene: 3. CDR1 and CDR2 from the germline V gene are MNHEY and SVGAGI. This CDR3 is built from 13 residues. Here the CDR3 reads CASSSGGFYEQYF. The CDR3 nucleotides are TGTGCCAGCAGTTCGGGAGGCTTCTACGAGCAGTACTTC.

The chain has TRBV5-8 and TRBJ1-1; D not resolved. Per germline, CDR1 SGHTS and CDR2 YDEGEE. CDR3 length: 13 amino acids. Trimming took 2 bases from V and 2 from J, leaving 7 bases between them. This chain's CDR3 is CASSLLSNTEAFF. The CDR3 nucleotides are TGTGCCAGCAGCTTATTGAGTAACACTGAAGCTTTCTTT. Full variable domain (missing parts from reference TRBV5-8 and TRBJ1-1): EAGVTQSPTHLIKTRGQQATLRCSPISGHTSVYWYQQALGLGLQFLLWYDEGEERNRGNFPPRFSGRQFPNYSSELNVNALELEDSALYLCASSLLSNTEAFFGQGTRLTVV.

CDR3 nucleotide sequence: TGTGCCAGCAGCTTTGTTGCAGAGGGTGAAGCTTTCTTT. It is translated as CASSFVAEGEAFF. This sequence joins TRBV7-3 and TRBJ1-1, with D unclear. This CDR3 is built from 13 residues. Germline CDR1 and CDR2: SGHTA and FQGTGA. V was clipped by 3 bases and J by 7 bases, with 12 bases between them.

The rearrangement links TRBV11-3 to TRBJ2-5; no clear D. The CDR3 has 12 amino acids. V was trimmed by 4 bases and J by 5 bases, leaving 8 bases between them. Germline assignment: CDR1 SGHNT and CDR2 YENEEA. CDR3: CASSSSRETQYF. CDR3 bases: TGTGCCAGCAGCTCTTCGCGGGAGACCCAGTACTTC.

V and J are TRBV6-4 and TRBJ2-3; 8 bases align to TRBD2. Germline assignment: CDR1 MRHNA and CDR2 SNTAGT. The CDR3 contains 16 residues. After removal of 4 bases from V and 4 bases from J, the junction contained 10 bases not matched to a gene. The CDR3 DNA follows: TGTGCCAGCAGTGCCCAAGGTAGCGGGGTAGCAGATACGCAGTATTTT. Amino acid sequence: CASSAQGSGVADTQYF.

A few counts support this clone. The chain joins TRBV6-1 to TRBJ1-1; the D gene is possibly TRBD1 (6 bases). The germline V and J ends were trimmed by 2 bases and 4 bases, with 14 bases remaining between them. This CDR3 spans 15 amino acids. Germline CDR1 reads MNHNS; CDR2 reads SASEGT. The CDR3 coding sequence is TGTGCCAGCAGTGAAAGGGGCAGGGGAGTCACTGAAGCTTTCTTT. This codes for CASSERGRGVTEAFF.

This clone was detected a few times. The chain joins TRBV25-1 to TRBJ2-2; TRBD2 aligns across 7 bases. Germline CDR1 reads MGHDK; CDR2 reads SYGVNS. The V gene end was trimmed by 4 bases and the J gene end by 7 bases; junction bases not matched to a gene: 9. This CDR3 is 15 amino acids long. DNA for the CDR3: TGTGCCAGCAGTGGCGGGGGACGGCTTGGCGGGGAGCTGTTTTTT. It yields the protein CASSGGGRLGGELFF.

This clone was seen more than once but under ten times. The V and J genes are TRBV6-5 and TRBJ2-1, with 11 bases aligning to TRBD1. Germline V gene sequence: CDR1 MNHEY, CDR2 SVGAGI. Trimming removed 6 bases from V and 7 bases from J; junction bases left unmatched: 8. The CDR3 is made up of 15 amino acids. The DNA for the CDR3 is TGTGCCAGCAGGTCGGGACAGGGGGTGGGGAATGAGCAGTTCTTC. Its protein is CASRSGQGVGNEQFF.

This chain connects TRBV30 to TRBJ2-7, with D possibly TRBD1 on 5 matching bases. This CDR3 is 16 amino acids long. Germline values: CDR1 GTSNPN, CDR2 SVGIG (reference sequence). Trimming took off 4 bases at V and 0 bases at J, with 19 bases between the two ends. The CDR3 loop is CAWKSGRAASSYEQYF. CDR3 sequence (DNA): TGTGCCTGGAAATCAGGCAGGGCAGCATCCTCCTACGAGCAGTACTTC.

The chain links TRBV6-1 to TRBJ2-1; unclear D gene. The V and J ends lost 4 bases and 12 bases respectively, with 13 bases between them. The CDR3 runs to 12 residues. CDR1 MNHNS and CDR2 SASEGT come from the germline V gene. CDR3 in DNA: TGTGCCAGCAGTGTGACACTTTCCTCGCAGTTCTTC. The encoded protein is CASSVTLSSQFF.

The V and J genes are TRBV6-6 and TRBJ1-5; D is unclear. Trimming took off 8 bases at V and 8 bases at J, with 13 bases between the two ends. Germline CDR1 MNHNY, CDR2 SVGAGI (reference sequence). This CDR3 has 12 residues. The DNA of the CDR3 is TGTGCCAGCCGAGGGCCAAACGAGCCCCAGCATTTT. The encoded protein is CASRGPNEPQHF.

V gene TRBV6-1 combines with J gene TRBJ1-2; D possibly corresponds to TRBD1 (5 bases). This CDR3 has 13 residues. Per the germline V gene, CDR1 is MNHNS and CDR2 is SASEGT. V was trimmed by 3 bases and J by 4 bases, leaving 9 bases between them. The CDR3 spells CASSEDTSYGYTF. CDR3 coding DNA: TGTGCCAGCAGTGAGGACACCTCCTATGGCTACACCTTC.

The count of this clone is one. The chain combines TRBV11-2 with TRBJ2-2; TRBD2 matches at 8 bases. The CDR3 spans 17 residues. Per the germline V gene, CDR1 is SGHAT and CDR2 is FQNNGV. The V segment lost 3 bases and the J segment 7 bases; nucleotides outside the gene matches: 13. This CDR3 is CASSFPTGGAAGGELFF. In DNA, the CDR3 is TGTGCCAGCAGCTTCCCCACCGGGGGGGCCGCAGGCGGGGAGCTGTTTTTT.

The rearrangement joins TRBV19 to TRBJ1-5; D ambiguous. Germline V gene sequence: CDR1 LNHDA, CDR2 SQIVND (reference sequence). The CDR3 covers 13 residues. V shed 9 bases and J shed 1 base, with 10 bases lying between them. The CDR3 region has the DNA TGTGCCAGCAGTCGGGGAAGCAATCAGCCCCAGCATTTT. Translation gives CASSRGSNQPQHF. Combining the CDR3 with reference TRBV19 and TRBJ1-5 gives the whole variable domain DGGITQSPKYLFRKEGQNVTLSCEQNLNHDAMYWYRQDPGQGLRLIYYSQIVNDFQKGDIAEGYSVSREKKESFPLTVTSAQKNPTAFYLCASSRGSNQPQHFGDGTRLSIL.

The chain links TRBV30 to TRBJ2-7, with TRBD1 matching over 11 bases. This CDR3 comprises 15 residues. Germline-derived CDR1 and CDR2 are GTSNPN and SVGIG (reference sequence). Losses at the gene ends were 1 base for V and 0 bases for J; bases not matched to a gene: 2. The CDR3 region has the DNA TGTGCCTGGAGTGCCGGGACAGGGGGCTCCTACGAGCAGTACTTC. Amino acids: CAWSAGTGGSYEQYF. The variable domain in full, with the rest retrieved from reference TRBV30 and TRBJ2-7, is SQTIHQWPATLVQPVGSPLSLECTVEGTSNPNLYWYRQAAGRGLQLLFYSVGIGQISSEVPQNLSASRPQDRQFILSSKKLLLSDSGFYLCAWSAGTGGSYEQYFGPGTRLTVT.

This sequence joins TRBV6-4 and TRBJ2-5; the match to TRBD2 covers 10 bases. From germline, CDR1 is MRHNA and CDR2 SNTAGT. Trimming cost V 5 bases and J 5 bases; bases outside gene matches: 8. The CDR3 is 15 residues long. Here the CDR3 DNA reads TGTGCCAGCAGTAGCGGGGGGGCGGTTTCGGAGACCCAGTACTTC. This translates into CASSSGGAVSETQYF.

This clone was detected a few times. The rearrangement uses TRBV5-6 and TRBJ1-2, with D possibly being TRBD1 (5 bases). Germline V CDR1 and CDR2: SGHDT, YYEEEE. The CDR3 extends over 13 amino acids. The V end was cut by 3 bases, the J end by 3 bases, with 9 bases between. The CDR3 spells CASSSGLDYGYTF. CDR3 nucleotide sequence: TGTGCCAGCAGCTCGGGACTGGACTATGGCTACACCTTC. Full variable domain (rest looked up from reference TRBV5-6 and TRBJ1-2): DAGVTQSPTHLIKTRGQQVTLRCSPKSGHDTVSWYQQALGQGPQFIFQYYEEEERQRGNFPDRFSGHQFPNYSSELNVNALLLGDSALYLCASSSGLDYGYTFGSGTRLTVV.